This T cell receptor beta chain appears in the sequencing data of a study of technical replicates of blood from a handful of donors. The assay was immunoSEQ multiplex PCR, and TCRdb's table has in-frame clones only and misses some. Found here are about 76,000 clones, about 86% of them singletons; the top ten hold 4.5% to 5.5%. Sequences were obtained from PBMCs. The clonotype originates from a human donor in good health. Some clones in this sample may be carry-over from other donors' samples.

CDR3: CASSLGLAGGSNEQFF. DNA for the CDR3: TGTGCCAGCAGCCTAGGGCTAGCGGGAGGGAGCAATGAGCAGTTCTTC. The chain recombines TRBV7-2 with TRBJ2-1; 12 nucleotides line up with TRBD2. Germline CDR1 SGHTA, CDR2 FQGNSA. J lost 6 bases, V lost 5 bases, and 8 bases had no gene match. The CDR3 sequence is 16 residues long.